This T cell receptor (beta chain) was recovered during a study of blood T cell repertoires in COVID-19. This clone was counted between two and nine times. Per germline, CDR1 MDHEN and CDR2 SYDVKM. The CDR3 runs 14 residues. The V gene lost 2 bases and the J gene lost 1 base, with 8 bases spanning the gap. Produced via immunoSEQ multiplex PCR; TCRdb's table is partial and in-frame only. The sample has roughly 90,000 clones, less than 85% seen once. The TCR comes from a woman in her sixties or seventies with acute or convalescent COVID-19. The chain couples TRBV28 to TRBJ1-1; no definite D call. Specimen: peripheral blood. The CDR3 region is CASSLGLPNTEAFF. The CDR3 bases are TGTGCCAGCAGTTTAGGGCTCCCGAACACTGAAGCTTTCTTT.